The rows below give T cell receptor beta chains drawn from one sample of a study of cytomegalovirus exposure and HLA in healthy donors. The table came from immunoSEQ multiplex PCR; TCRdb's copy has only in-frame clones and leaves some out. Among roughly 140,000 clones, 79% were seen once, and the ten largest hold 6.3%. The sequencing sample was made of PBMCs. These receptors were collected from a man aged 45 to 65 in good health and CMV-seropositive. CDR3s include the opening cysteine and the closing phenylalanine or tryptophan. Each record gives: clone size, D gene, V gene, J gene, CDR3 protein, CDR3 DNA. A D gene is named only where the DNA matches it firmly. Some rows have no size entry. The others give once, few or many, or a class for an expanded clone.

NA	NA	TRBV18	TRBJ1-5	CASSLSGGEPQHF	TGTGCCAGCTCACTGTCCGGGGGTGAGCCCCAGCATTTT
NA	NA	TRBV4-2	TRBJ2-2	CASSQVEEDTGELFF	TGTGCCAGCAGCCAAGTTGAGGAGGACACCGGGGAGCTGTTTTTT
NA	NA	TRBV6-5	TRBJ1-1	CASSYRGAGMNTEAFF	TGTGCCAGCAGTTACCGGGGGGCAGGGATGAACACTGAAGCTTTCTTT
once	TRBD1	TRBV13	TRBJ1-1	CASSRDRMTGNTEAFF	TGTGCCAGCAGCCGGGACAGAATGACGGGAAACACTGAAGCTTTCTTT
NA	NA	TRBV5-1	TRBJ2-1	CASSLGGYNEQFF	TGCGCCAGCAGCTTGGGCGGTTACAATGAGCAGTTCTTC
NA	TRBD1	TRBV19	TRBJ1-1	CASRQGGTEAFF	TGTGCCAGTAGACAGGGGGGTACTGAAGCTTTCTTT
NA	TRBD1	TRBV7-2	TRBJ1-1	CASSLAGGRITEAFF	TGTGCCAGCAGCTTAGCAGGGGGCCGGATCACTGAAGCTTTCTTT
NA	NA	TRBV25-1	TRBJ1-6	CASSLPGVGSPLHF	TGTGCCAGCAGCCTGCCCGGGGTGGGATCACCCCTCCACTTT
NA	NA	TRBV7-8	TRBJ2-7	CASSLVGAGDEQYF	TGTGCCAGCAGCTTAGTGGGAGCAGGAGACGAGCAGTACTTC
NA	TRBD1	TRBV27	TRBJ2-7	CASSLWDRQYEQYF	TGTGCCAGCAGTTTATGGGACAGACAATACGAGCAGTACTTC
NA	TRBD2	TRBV6-5	TRBJ2-7	CASSRLAGGSYEQYF	TGTGCCAGCAGCCGTCTAGCGGGAGGGTCCTACGAGCAGTACTTC
NA	NA	TRBV5-1	TRBJ1-3	CASRAAGSFSGNTIYF	TGCGCCAGCAGGGCCGCGGGTTCTTTCTCTGGAAACACCATATATTTT
few	TRBD1	TRBV7-2	TRBJ1-4	CASSLSGTDSEKLFF	TGTGCCAGCAGCTTATCCGGGACAGATTCTGAAAAACTGTTTTTT
NA	NA	TRBV27	TRBJ2-2	CASSLWALRTGELFF	TGTGCCAGCAGTTTATGGGCCCTTCGGACCGGGGAGCTGTTTTTT
NA	TRBD1	TRBV19	TRBJ2-5	CASSIEGQGYETQYF	TGTGCCAGTAGTATTGAAGGACAGGGATACGAGACCCAGTACTTC
NA	NA	TRBV30	TRBJ2-7	CAWSSGNSYEQYF	TGTGCCTGGAGTTCCGGGAACTCCTACGAGCAGTACTTC
once	TRBD1	TRBV27	TRBJ2-3	CASSYLLGQGPDTQYF	TGTGCCAGCAGTTATCTTCTGGGACAGGGACCAGATACGCAGTATTTT
NA	TRBD1	TRBV5-1	TRBJ2-3	CASSLGRGPRDTQYF	TGCGCCAGCAGCTTGGGCAGGGGGCCTCGGGATACGCAGTATTTT
NA	TRBD2	TRBV30	TRBJ2-5	CARSLGLAGVDTQYF	TGTGCCAGATCTCTCGGACTAGCGGGAGTGGATACCCAGTACTTC
NA	TRBD2	TRBV27	TRBJ2-1	CASSSGNSGRVNNEQFF	TGTGCCAGCAGTTCGGGGAATAGCGGGAGGGTTAACAATGAGCAGTTCTTC
NA	NA	TRBV18	TRBJ1-5	CASSDQETTNQPQHF	TGTGCCAGCTCAGATCAGGAGACTACCAATCAGCCCCAGCATTTT
NA	NA	TRBV5-1	TRBJ1-2	CASSLLGAYGYTF	TGCGCCAGCAGCTTGCTAGGGGCGTATGGCTACACCTTC
NA	TRBD2	TRBV10-2	TRBJ2-7	CASSESSLTSGSYEQYF	TGCGCCAGCAGTGAGTCATCGTTGACTAGCGGGAGCTACGAGCAGTACTTC
NA	NA	TRBV16	TRBJ2-7	CASSQSTSRFYEQYF	TGTGCCAGCAGCCAATCGACTAGTAGATTCTACGAGCAGTACTTC
NA	NA	TRBV10-3	TRBJ1-3	CAISDSDRQTGNTIYF	TGTGCCATCAGTGACTCTGACAGGCAAACTGGAAACACCATATATTTT
NA	NA	TRBV30	TRBJ2-3	CAWSAADTQYF	TGTGCCTGGAGTGCGGCAGATACGCAGTATTTT
NA	NA	TRBV7-9	TRBJ1-1	CSSSREAEAFF	TGTTCCAGCAGCCGAGAGGCTGAAGCTTTCTTT
once	TRBD2	TRBV11-1	TRBJ2-1	CASSPWTSGRSAEQFF	TGTGCCAGCAGCCCATGGACTAGCGGGAGGTCGGCGGAGCAGTTCTTC
NA	TRBD2	TRBV5-1	TRBJ2-5	CASSLTGWGGETQYF	TGCGCCAGCAGCTTGACTGGCTGGGGGGGAGAGACCCAGTACTTC
NA	TRBD2	TRBV28	TRBJ2-3	CASRYGEGSDTQYF	TGTGCCAGCAGATACGGGGAGGGATCAGATACGCAGTATTTT
few	NA	TRBV11-3	TRBJ1-2	CASSLGGERTSNYGYTF	TGTGCCAGCAGCTTAGGGGGGGAGCGAACCTCTAACTATGGCTACACCTTC
NA	NA	TRBV29-1	TRBJ1-2	CSTLDGNGYTF	TGCAGCACACTAGACGGGAACGGCTACACCTTC
NA	NA	TRBV20-1	TRBJ2-7	CSATNYEQYF	TGCAGTGCTACCAACTACGAGCAGTACTTC
NA	NA	TRBV2	TRBJ2-5	CASSEQDRTYQETQYF	TGTGCCAGCAGTGAACAGGATCGAACCTACCAAGAGACCCAGTACTTC
NA	TRBD2	TRBV28	TRBJ2-3	CASSQPSGRSPDTQYF	TGTGCCAGCAGTCAGCCTAGCGGGAGATCCCCAGATACGCAGTATTTT
NA	TRBD1	TRBV11-2	TRBJ1-2	CASSPHRGKGDGYTF	TGTGCCAGCAGCCCTCACAGGGGGAAGGGCGATGGCTACACCTTC
NA	NA	TRBV4-2	TRBJ1-3	CASSQAGRGSGNTIYF	TGTGCCAGCAGCCAAGCAGGACGGGGCTCTGGAAACACCATATATTTT
few	TRBD2	TRBV2	TRBJ2-1	CASSWTSGYNEQFF	TGTGCCAGCTCCTGGACTAGCGGATACAATGAGCAGTTCTTC
NA	TRBD2	TRBV9	TRBJ2-5	CASTEASGSWETQYF	TGTGCCAGTACCGAGGCTAGCGGGAGTTGGGAGACCCAGTACTTC
NA	NA	TRBV5-6	TRBJ1-5	CASSLRAGSNQPQHF	TGTGCCAGCAGCTTGCGCGCAGGGAGCAATCAGCCCCAGCATTTT
once	TRBD2	TRBV15	TRBJ2-3	CATSRVPAGGPTDTQYF	TGTGCCACCAGCAGAGTACCAGCGGGAGGCCCCACAGATACGCAGTATTTT
NA	TRBD1	TRBV5-1	TRBJ1-1	CASSFSLGQGDSAFF	TGCGCCAGCAGCTTTTCTTTGGGACAGGGGGATTCAGCTTTCTTT
NA	TRBD1	TRBV4-1	TRBJ2-7	CASSQYGQANYEQYF	TGCGCCAGCAGCCAATATGGACAGGCGAACTACGAGCAGTACTTC
NA	TRBD2	TRBV28	TRBJ2-3	CASSPISGGSGRGRPDTQYF	TGTGCCAGCAGTCCGATCTCCGGTGGTAGCGGGAGAGGACGGCCAGATACGCAGTATTTT
NA	NA	TRBV10-3	TRBJ2-5	CAISESRTEETQYF	TGTGCCATCAGTGAGTCTAGGACAGAAGAGACCCAGTACTTC
NA	TRBD2	TRBV10-3	TRBJ2-1	CATRHQLAGLNNEQFF	TGTGCCACCCGGCACCAACTAGCGGGACTGAACAATGAGCAGTTCTTC
NA	NA	TRBV2	TRBJ2-6	CASSEESSGANVLTF	TGTGCCAGCAGTGAAGAGAGCTCTGGGGCCAACGTCCTGACTTTC
NA	NA	TRBV7-8	TRBJ2-5	CASSPAAGEETQYF	TGTGCCAGCAGCCCAGCGGCAGGGGAAGAGACCCAGTACTTC
NA	NA	TRBV19	TRBJ2-7	CASSIDHGGALYEQYF	TGTGCCAGTAGTATAGATCACGGCGGGGCTCTCTACGAGCAGTACTTC
NA	NA	TRBV25-1	TRBJ2-7	CASADRRGYEQYF	TGTGCCAGCGCCGACCGCAGGGGCTACGAGCAGTACTTC
NA	TRBD1	TRBV28	TRBJ2-3	CASSLPLTGVADTQYF	TGTGCCAGCAGTTTACCACTGACAGGGGTTGCAGATACGCAGTATTTT
once	NA	TRBV28	TRBJ1-3	CASTLEGSRIGNTIYF	TGTGCCAGCACCTTGGAAGGCTCTAGGATTGGAAACACCATATATTTT
once	TRBD1	TRBV6-1	TRBJ1-1	CASSEAGTDTEAFF	TGTGCCAGCAGTGAAGCGGGGACAGACACTGAAGCTTTCTTT
NA	NA	TRBV10-1	TRBJ2-7	CASSYGDSYEQYF	TGCGCCAGCAGTTACGGGGACTCCTACGAGCAGTACTTC
NA	NA	TRBV9	TRBJ2-3	CASSPGTYSDTQYF	TGTGCCAGCAGCCCCGGGACATATTCAGATACGCAGTATTTT
NA	TRBD1	TRBV10-1	TRBJ1-5	CASRPGQGFSNQPQHF	TGCGCCAGCAGACCGGGACAGGGGTTTAGCAATCAGCCCCAGCATTTT
NA	NA	TRBV21-1	TRBJ2-1	CASSLWPCRYNEQFF	TGTGCCAGCAGCTTGTGGCCATGCCGCTACAATGAGCAGTTCTTC
few	NA	TRBV6-4	TRBJ2-1	CASSDDSSSGEQFF	TGTGCCAGCAGTGATGACAGTTCCTCCGGTGAGCAGTTCTTC